Here is one TCR beta chain with its context. Its antigen is still unknown. These data originate in a study of T cell responses to AZD1222 COVID-19 vaccine. Study-wide points: Only a handful of individuals given AZD1222 were seropositive at baseline.

Germline values: CDR1 LGHNT, CDR2 FRNRAP. This CDR3 is 19 amino acids long. V was clipped by 3 bases and J by 5 bases; unmatched bases: 14. Only in-frame clones appear in the TCRdb table, and some are missing; sequencing was by immunoSEQ multiplex PCR. The sample lists 75,000 to 100,000 clones; approximately 92% were seen once. This receptor was taken from an adult in good health. The chain couples TRBV12-5 to TRBJ1-6; TRBD1 matches at 9 bases. The sequencing used peripheral blood, collected on day 0 of AZD1222 vaccination. In DNA form, the CDR3 reads TGTGCTAGTGGTTTTCTGGGACAGGGTCTACGGTATAATAATTCACCCCTCCACTTT. This encodes CASGFLGQGLRYNNSPLHF.